These T cell receptor beta chains were read from a single sample in a study of CD8 T cells in Susac syndrome. TCRdb reanalysed the immunoSEQ multiplex PCR reads using MiXCR and keeps one entry per CDR3 protein. Among about 440,000 distinct CDR3 sequences listed, more than 80% were seen once. Specimen: CD8+ T cells from PBMCs. These receptors all come from a human donor with multiple sclerosis. Each CDR3 is given with its conserved first and last residue. The order of the fields is D gene, clone size, V gene, J gene, CDR3 protein, CDR3 DNA. The D gene is left open where the match is weak. Some rows mark clone size as missing; the rest say once, few, many or name a class of expanded clone.

>NA|few|TRBV9|TRBJ1-1
CASSVGGQSTEAFF
TGTGCCAGCAGCGTCGGGGGGCAGAGCACTGAAGCTTTCTTT
>TRBD2|NA|TRBV12-3/TRBV12-4|TRBJ2-5
CASSHAGGVIETQYF
TGTGCCAGCAGTCACGCGGGAGGGGTGATTGAGACCCAGTACTTC
>NA|NA|TRBV9|TRBJ2-1
CASSVEEVTPYNEQFF
TGTGCCAGCAGCGTAGAGGAGGTCACTCCCTACAATGAGCAGTTCTTC
>NA|few|TRBV19|TRBJ2-5
CASSWETQYF
TGTGCCAGCTCATGGGAGACCCAGTACTTC
>TRBD2|NA|TRBV30|TRBJ2-3
CAWSASGFNTDTQYF
TGTGCCTGGAGTGCTAGCGGGTTTAACACAGATACGCAGTATTTT
>TRBD1|once|TRBV2|TRBJ1-4
CASSHRGTTNEKLFF
TGTGCCAGCAGTCACAGGGGTACAACTAATGAAAAACTGTTTTTT
>TRBD1|NA|TRBV2|TRBJ2-7
CASSGGTGAENEQYF
TGTGCCAGCAGTGGAGGGACAGGGGCTGAGAACGAGCAGTACTTC
>NA|NA|TRBV4-1|TRBJ1-1
CASSQERESWEAFF
TGCGCCAGCAGCCAAGAGAGAGAGTCGTGGGAAGCTTTCTTT
>TRBD1|NA|TRBV11-2|TRBJ2-7
CASSSGTGSADEQYF
TGTGCCAGCAGCAGTGGGACAGGGTCGGCAGATGAGCAGTACTTC
>TRBD2|NA|TRBV6-2/TRBV6-3|TRBJ2-3
CASSPNGGRVTQYF
TGTGCCAGCAGTCCCAATGGCGGGAGGGTTACGCAGTATTTT
>TRBD1|NA|TRBV27|TRBJ2-7
CASSLRTGEYYEQYF
TGTGCCAGCAGTCTTCGGACAGGGGAATATTACGAGCAGTACTTC
>NA|NA|TRBV19|TRBJ2-1
CASSIGVRAYNEQFF
TGTGCCAGTAGTATAGGGGTCAGGGCCTACAATGAGCAGTTCTTC
>TRBD1|NA|TRBV4-1|TRBJ2-2
CASSRQGLTGELFF
TGCGCCAGCAGCCGACAGGGCCTTACCGGGGAGCTGTTTTTT
>NA|NA|TRBV19|TRBJ1-1
CASSMDDIENTEAFF
TGTGCCAGTAGTATGGACGACATAGAGAACACTGAAGCTTTCTTT
>TRBD2|NA|TRBV27|TRBJ2-1
CASSPRGGPNYNEQFF
TGTGCCAGCAGTCCGCGCGGGGGGCCTAATTACAATGAGCAGTTCTTC
>NA|NA|TRBV29-1|TRBJ1-1
CSAQGLLNTEAFF
TGCAGCGCCCAAGGACTGCTGAACACTGAAGCTTTCTTT
>NA|NA|TRBV19|TRBJ1-3
CASIRGLRRESGNTIYF
TGTGCCAGTATCCGAGGACTAAGGCGAGAATCTGGAAACACCATATATTTT
>TRBD2|NA|TRBV11-2|TRBJ2-1
CASSLLAGDQAPYNEQFF
TGTGCCAGCAGCTTACTAGCGGGGGATCAAGCGCCTTACAATGAGCAGTTCTTC
>TRBD2|NA|TRBV5-1|TRBJ2-7
CASSLNLGLAYEQYF
TGCGCCAGCAGCTTGAATCTGGGACTAGCGTACGAGCAGTACTTC
>NA|NA|TRBV28|TRBJ2-5
CASSRNSRQETQYF
TGTGCCAGCAGCCGAAACTCCCGGCAAGAGACCCAGTACTTC
>TRBD1|NA|TRBV5-1|TRBJ1-1
CASSLSGGTEAFF
TGTGCCAGCAGTTTATCAGGGGGCACTGAAGCTTTCTTT
>NA|NA|TRBV30|TRBJ2-7
CAWSNYDLYEQYF
TGTGCCTGGAGTAACTACGATCTGTACGAGCAGTACTTC
>TRBD2|NA|TRBV12-3/TRBV12-4|TRBJ2-7
CASSFFPTSEAYEQYF
TGTGCCAGCAGTTTTTTCCCCACTAGCGAGGCCTACGAGCAGTACTTC
>TRBD2|once|TRBV12-3/TRBV12-4|TRBJ2-5
CASSSVAGGRETQYF
TGTGCCAGCAGTTCCGTAGCGGGGGGGAGGGAGACCCAGTACTTC
>TRBD2|NA|TRBV12-3/TRBV12-4|TRBJ2-1
CASSLGGLAGVYNEQFF
TGTGCCAGCAGTTTAGGAGGACTAGCGGGAGTATACAATGAGCAGTTCTTC
>NA|NA|TRBV12-2|TRBJ2-5
CASRFETQYF
TGTGCAAGTCGCTTCGAGACCCAGTACTTC
>TRBD1|NA|TRBV30|TRBJ2-2
CAWSQRPGQFTGELFF
TGTGCCTGGAGTCAAAGACCGGGACAGTTCACCGGGGAGCTGTTTTTT
>NA|NA|TRBV4-1|TRBJ1-1
CASSQQGLGEAFF
TGCGCCAGCAGCCAACAGGGATTGGGTGAAGCTTTCTTT
>NA|NA|TRBV5-1|TRBJ2-1
CASTLLGEGAYNEQFF
TGCGCCAGCACCTTACTGGGTGAGGGAGCCTACAATGAGCAGTTCTTC
>TRBD2|few|TRBV7-9|TRBJ2-7
CASSLVGLAGRWEQYF
TGTGCCAGCAGCTTAGTCGGACTAGCGGGAAGGTGGGAGCAGTACTTC
>NA|few|TRBV6-5|TRBJ2-7
CASSYSNEGEQYF
TGTGCCAGCAGTTACTCGAACGAGGGCGAGCAGTACTTC
>NA|NA|TRBV6-5|TRBJ2-6
CASSYAASEGSGANVLTF
TGTGCCAGCAGTTACGCGGCCTCCGAGGGCTCTGGGGCCAACGTCCTGACTTTC
>TRBD2|NA|TRBV29-1|TRBJ2-1
CSVDSGTSYNEQFF
TGCAGCGTGGATAGCGGGACCTCCTACAATGAGCAGTTCTTC
>TRBD1|NA|TRBV4-1|TRBJ2-5
CASSPRGQGYQETQYF
TGCGCCAGCAGCCCAAGGGGACAGGGCTATCAAGAGACCCAGTACTTC
>TRBD1|NA|TRBV7-9|TRBJ1-1
CASSAHGTGFRLAFF
TGTGCCAGCAGCGCCCACGGGACAGGGTTCCGCCTAGCTTTCTTT
>TRBD1|NA|TRBV14|TRBJ2-7
CASSQPTGTAYEQYF
TGTGCCAGCAGCCAACCCACCGGGACAGCCTACGAGCAGTACTTC
>TRBD1|few|TRBV29-1|TRBJ1-4
CSVEDQTGARKLFF
TGCAGCGTTGAAGACCAGACAGGGGCTCGAAAACTTTTTTTT
>TRBD2|NA|TRBV6-1|TRBJ2-1
CASSVPSGFSYNEQFF
TGTGCCAGCAGTGTCCCTAGCGGGTTCTCCTACAATGAGCAGTTCTTC
>NA|NA|TRBV5-6|TRBJ2-1
CASSLLLFEPSVAEQFF
TGTGCCAGCAGCTTGTTGTTGTTTGAACCATCCGTCGCTGAGCAGTTCTTC
>NA|NA|TRBV27|TRBJ2-7
CASSWLQQIGEQYF
TGTGCCAGCAGTTGGTTACAGCAGATCGGGGAGCAGTACTTC
>NA|few|TRBV7-9|TRBJ2-7
CASSSNRAPHSYEQYF
TGTGCCAGCAGCTCTAACCGGGCCCCACACTCCTACGAGCAGTACTTC
>TRBD1|NA|TRBV7-2|TRBJ2-1
CASSSATGGVRNEQFF
TGTGCCAGCAGCTCAGCGACAGGGGGCGTCCGGAATGAGCAGTTCTTC
>NA|NA|TRBV12-3/TRBV12-4|TRBJ2-7
CASSLKGTSGEQYF
TGTGCCAGCAGTTTAAAGGGGACGTCGGGAGAGCAGTACTTC
>NA|NA|TRBV20-1|TRBJ2-7
CSARLNSYEQYF
TGCAGTGCGAGACTGAACTCCTACGAGCAGTACTTC
>NA|NA|TRBV12-3/TRBV12-4|TRBJ1-5
CASKIQGGGQPQHF
TGTGCCAGCAAGATACAGGGAGGGGGTCAGCCCCAGCATTTT
>TRBD2|NA|TRBV6-1|TRBJ2-7
CASRTGGRSYEQYF
TGTGCCAGCAGGACAGGCGGGAGGAGTTACGAGCAGTACTTC
>NA|NA|TRBV5-1|TRBJ2-1
CASSFIFGNEQFF
TGCGCCAGCAGCTTTATATTCGGCAATGAGCAGTTCTTC
>NA|NA|TRBV30|TRBJ2-2
CAWRVLTELFF
TGTGCCTGGAGGGTACTAACGGAGCTGTTTTTT
>NA|NA|TRBV19|TRBJ2-1
CASSIAGLASHRGTEQFF
TGTGCCAGTAGTATAGCCGGTCTAGCGTCTCATCGGGGTACTGAGCAGTTCTTC
>NA|NA|TRBV10-1|TRBJ1-1
CASSDGQKNTEAFF
TGCGCCAGCAGTGATGGACAGAAGAACACTGAAGCTTTCTTT
>NA|NA|TRBV7-9|TRBJ1-2
CASSLQGINYGYTF
TGTGCCAGCAGCTTGCAGGGGATCAACTATGGCTACACCTTC
>NA|few|TRBV29-1|TRBJ2-7
CSGGDGDYEQYF
TGCAGCGGGGGGGACGGGGACTACGAGCAGTACTTC
>NA|NA|TRBV5-5|TRBJ2-1
CASSLQRGRNNEQFF
TGTGCCAGCAGCTTGCAGAGGGGTAGGAACAATGAGCAGTTCTTC
>TRBD1|NA|TRBV4-2|TRBJ2-4
CASSQDWTGKNIQYF
TGTGCCAGCAGCCAAGATTGGACAGGGAAAAACATTCAGTACTTC
>NA|NA|TRBV6-5|TRBJ1-3
CASSYMLGSGNTIYF
TGTGCCAGCAGTTACATGCTGGGCTCTGGAAACACCATATATTTT